The clone carrying this TCR beta chain was observed a few times. The antigen remains unidentified. The data originate from a study of T cells after yellow fever vaccination. Whole-study context: The SMART-Seq v4 Ultra Low Input method served to prepare the low-cell-number fractions. Whole-study results and caveats: Abundant clonotypes from the bulk population could have been carried over as contaminants into FACS-sorted repertoires.

Researchers made TCR cDNA using 5'RACE template switching, and this step added a universal primer site and UMIs. TCRdb re-derived calls from the 5' RACE reads in MiXCR, one entry per CDR3 protein. The table has about 550,000 distinct CDR3 sequences, about a fifth seen once. The germline gives CDR1 SGHVS, CDR2 FQNEAQ. V was shortened by 7 bases and J by 6 bases, with 21 bases between the two germline ends. This CDR3 region has 15 residues. V gene TRBV7-8 combines with J gene TRBJ2-5; TRBD1 or TRBD2 may be the D gene (5 bases each). Source: PBMCs, taken 15 days after the yellow fever booster vaccination. This sequence was found in a young man who received the YFV17D yellow fever vaccine. The CDR3 DNA follows: TGTGCCAGCACCACTTTGGCGGCCAGGGAGAAGACCCAGTACTTC. Its translation: CASTTLAAREKTQYF.